Shown below are 15 T cell receptor beta chains from a single sample sequenced in a study of cytomegalovirus exposure and HLA in healthy donors. A multiplex PCR was run with 60 Vbeta primers and 13 Jbeta primers. TCRdb's copy holds only in-frame clones and misses some; the assay was immunoSEQ multiplex PCR. The sample includes 150,000 or so clones, over 60% of them seen just once. Source material: PBMCs. These receptors were collected from a woman aged 18 to 35 in good health and CMV-seronegative.

The rearrangement uses TRBV28 and TRBJ1-1; 7 bases line up with TRBD1. The V segment lost 5 bases and the J segment 5 bases; nucleotides outside the gene matches: 8. The CDR3 is 14 residues long. Germline values: CDR1 MDHEN, CDR2 SYDVKM. Here the CDR3 DNA reads TGTGCCAGCAGTCTAGGGGGCTTTAGGACTGAAGCTTTCTTT. Protein sequence: CASSLGGFRTEAFF.

This clone came up once. The chain carries TRBV4-3 and TRBJ1-1; D possibly corresponds to TRBD1 (5 bases). The CDR3 is 14 amino acids. Germline CDR1 is LGHNA and CDR2 is YSLEER. Between the trimmed V and J ends, which lost 4 bases and 4 bases, there was a span of 13 bases. CDR3 residues: CASSPGLGITEAFF. The CDR3 bases are TGCGCCAGCAGCCCGGGACTAGGGATCACTGAAGCTTTCTTT.

This clone was recorded only once. This chain joins TRBV6-5 and TRBJ2-5; D is ambiguous. The CDR3 has 11 amino acids. Trimming pared 2 bases from V and 9 bases from J, leaving 7 bases between. The germline V gene encodes CDR1 MNHEY and CDR2 SVGAGI. CDR3 coding DNA: TGTGCCAGCAGTTACCAGTTGGCCCAGTACTTC. It specifies CASSYQLAQYF.

The chain links TRBV4-3 to TRBJ1-1; no clear D. Per germline, CDR1 LGHNA and CDR2 YSLEER. This CDR3 region has 15 residues. V lost 0 bases and J lost 4, with 12 bases in between. The CDR3 nucleotides read TGCGCCAGCAGCCAAGATCCAGGATTGGCCACTGAAGCTTTCTTT. This sequence encodes CASSQDPGLATEAFF.

This clone has more than one count but fewer than ten. The chain joins TRBV7-2 to TRBJ2-5; 7 bases line up with TRBD1. The CDR3 is 14 amino acids. Unmatched junction bases numbered 4, after V lost 5 bases and J lost 1 base. The germline gives CDR1 SGHTA, CDR2 FQGNSA. As DNA, the CDR3 is TGTGCCAGCAGCACCTGGACAGGCCAAGAGACCCAGTACTTC. This translates into CASSTWTGQETQYF.

Note on this clone: Relative to the germline gene, one junction end is altered; a read error may explain this. This chain connects TRBV10-3 to TRBJ2-6; TRBD1 is a possible D gene (5 bases). CDR1 is ENHRY and CDR2 is SYGVKD in the germline V gene. There are 20 residues in the CDR3. CDR3 in DNA: TGTGCCATCAGTGAGTCAGTTATATTGGGTTCCCGCTCTGGGGCCAACATCCTGACTTTC. This encodes CAISESVILGSRSGANILTF.

The rearrangement uses TRBV7-2 and TRBJ2-1; 8 bases map to TRBD2. CDR3 length equals 17 residues. Germline V lookup: CDR1 SGHTA, CDR2 FQGNSA. Trimming took 2 bases from V and 6 from J; bases not matched to a gene: 12. CDR3 nucleotide sequence: TGTGCCAGCAGCTTAACCACCCGACGGGAGGGCCTCAATGAGCAGTTCTTC. It codes for CASSLTTRREGLNEQFF.

This chain links TRBV11-3 with TRBJ2-3; a weak D match, TRBD2 (6 bases). CDR1 is SGHNT and CDR2 is YENEEA in the germline V gene. With 1 base removed from V and 0 bases from J, the gap between germline ends came to 14 bases. The CDR3 contains 17 residues. The CDR3 sequence is CASSLGSGVWSTDTQYF. In DNA, the CDR3 is TGTGCCAGCAGCTTAGGGTCGGGAGTATGGAGCACAGATACGCAGTATTTT.

This chain joins TRBV29-1 and TRBJ2-1; 7 bases are shared with TRBD2. CDR3 length: 17 amino acids. CDR1 and CDR2 (germline): SQVTM, ANQGSEA. V shed 1 base, J shed 1 base, and the junction held 10 bases outside the gene matches. CDR3 sequence: CSVEGKAGVQSYNEQFF. The CDR3 nucleotides are TGCAGCGTTGAAGGGAAGGCGGGAGTACAGTCCTACAATGAGCAGTTCTTC.

The chain is built from TRBV10-3 and TRBJ1-2; TRBD1 matches 7 bases. The CDR3 sequence is 11 residues long. After removal of 4 bases from V and 11 bases from J, the junction contained 4 bases not matched to a gene. The germline V gene has CDR1 ENHRY and CDR2 SYGVKD. The CDR3 sequence: CAISGGQSYTF. CDR3 nucleotides: TGTGCCATCAGTGGGGGACAGTCTTACACCTTC.

The chain couples TRBV7-9 to TRBJ2-1, with D unresolved. Germline V gene lookup returns CDR1 SEHNR and CDR2 FQNEAQ (reference sequence). The CDR3 is made up of 14 amino acids. V was clipped by 6 bases and J by 7 bases, with 16 bases between them. Written as DNA, the CDR3 is TGTGCCAGCAGTTGGAGCGCTTTCACAAATGAGCAGTTCTTC. This translates into CASSWSAFTNEQFF. Using reference TRBV7-9 and TRBJ2-1 for the parts outside the CDR3, the full variable domain is DTGVSQNPRHKITKRGQNVTFRCDPISEHNRLYWYRQTLGQGPEFLTYFQNEAQLEKSRLLSDRFSAERPKGSFSTLEIQRTEQGDSAMYLCASSWSAFTNEQFFGPGTRLTVL.

The rearrangement links TRBV6-5 to TRBJ2-7, with D perhaps TRBD1 (5 bases). CDR3 length: 15 amino acids. Germline CDR1 is MNHEY and CDR2 is SVGAGI. V lost 3 bases, J lost 5 bases, and 17 bases lay in between. CDR3 bases: TGTGCCAGCAGTTATAAGGCAGGGCTTACCCACGAGCAGTACTTC. This encodes CASSYKAGLTHEQYF.

The CDR3 DNA reads as TGTGCCAGCAGCTTAGCGCCAGCGACTGAAGCTTTCTTT. Amino acid sequence: CASSLAPATEAFF. The chain combines TRBV7-2 with TRBJ1-1; no clear D gene. CDR3 size: 13 residues. V was shortened by 0 bases and J by 5 bases, with 7 bases between the two germline ends. Looked up from germline, CDR1 is SGHTA and CDR2 is FQGNSA.

V gene TRBV9 combines with J gene TRBJ1-1, with D hard to call. Trimming took 0 bases from V and 6 from J, leaving 15 bases between them. Germline CDR1 SGDLS, CDR2 YYNGEE. The length of the CDR3 is 15 residues. CDR3 in DNA: TGTGCCAGCAGCGTAGTGGAAAGTACCAGCGCTGAAGCTTTCTTT. Residues: CASSVVESTSAEAFF.

This chain links TRBV7-9 with TRBJ2-7; 9 nucleotides agree with TRBD2. The CDR3 totals 15 residues. Unmatched junction bases numbered 5, after V lost 5 bases and J lost 0 bases. CDR1 and CDR2 (germline): SEHNR, FQNEAQ (reference sequence). The CDR3 coding sequence is TGTGCCAGCAGCCGAAATAGCGGGAGCTCCTACGAGCAGTACGTC. The encoded protein is CASSRNSGSSYEQYV.